This T cell receptor (beta chain) was captured by sequencing in a study of T cell responses to AZD1222 COVID-19 vaccine. Germline V CDR1 and CDR2: MNHNS, SASEGT. The CDR3 sequence is 14 residues long. The V and J ends lost 5 bases and 2 bases respectively, with 12 bases between them. Findings of the study overall: Only a handful of AZD1222 recipients, several in all, had baseline seropositivity.

This table comes from immunoSEQ multiplex PCR, and its TCRdb copy is limited to in-frame clones, with some not included. Here the sample spans 150,000 to 200,000 clones, 92% being singletons. Worth noting for this clone: Its specificity is not known.

The source of this sequence is an adult who received the AZD1222 COVID-19 vaccine. The chain recombines TRBV6-1 with TRBJ1-2; tentative D call: TRBD1 (6 bases). Specimen: peripheral blood, collected 28 days after the second AZD1222 dose. Here the CDR3 reads CASSPTGRNYGYTF. The CDR3 DNA reads as TGTGCCAGCAGTCCTACAGGGAGAAACTATGGCTACACCTTC.